A single sample gave rise to the 7 T cell receptor beta chains below, sequenced in a study of shared clonotypes between healthy human individuals. The data were produced by immunoSEQ multiplex PCR, yet TCRdb's version contains in-frame clones alone and is incomplete. The sample records about 2,500,000 clones, roughly nine tenths being singletons. The sample was naive CD4+ T cells sorted from blood. The subset: CD45RA+ positively selected. The receptors were gathered from a man in his late teens or twenties in good health.

The genes are TRBV30 and TRBJ2-7, with 9 nucleotides matching TRBD1. Per the germline V gene, CDR1 is GTSNPN and CDR2 is SVGIG (reference sequence). This CDR3 comprises 12 residues. V lost 4 bases to trimming and J lost 5 bases; unmatched junction nucleotides: 3. The CDR3 region is CAWTRDRDEQYF. Here the CDR3 DNA reads TGTGCCTGGACCCGGGACAGGGACGAGCAGTACTTC.

V is TRBV11-1 and J is TRBJ2-3, with D possibly being TRBD2 (6 bases). CDR1 and CDR2 from the germline V gene are SGHAT and FQDESV (reference sequence). The CDR3 covers 13 residues. V was shortened by 5 bases and J by 4 bases, with 10 bases between the two germline ends. The DNA for the CDR3 is TGTGCCAGCAGCCACCCGGGGGCAGATACGCAGTATTTT. It is translated as CASSHPGADTQYF.

The chain joins TRBV19 to TRBJ2-5; TRBD1 matches 7 bases. Germline loops: CDR1 LNHDA, CDR2 SQIVND (reference sequence). This CDR3 has 13 residues. J gave up 5 bases and V 6 bases, and 6 bases lay outside the gene matches. The CDR3 reads CASSHRGRETQYF. In DNA form, the CDR3 reads TGTGCCAGTAGCCACAGGGGAAGGGAGACCCAGTACTTC.

The gene calls are TRBV9 and TRBJ1-1, with D possibly TRBD1 on 5 matching bases. Germline loops: CDR1 SGDLS, CDR2 YYNGEE. CDR3 length: 14 amino acids. Trimming left V 4 bases short and J 1 base short, with 11 bases between. CDR3 nucleotide sequence: TGTGCCAGCAGCCCACAGGCGGGGAACACTGAAGCTTTCTTT. Amino acid sequence: CASSPQAGNTEAFF.

This clone was counted a few times. This sample includes further DNA sequences coding for the same CDR3. The V call is TRBV28, the J call TRBJ1-1; D gene unclear. The V end was cut by 6 bases, the J end by 2 bases, with 4 bases between. Germline V CDR1 and CDR2: MDHEN, SYDVKM. The length of the CDR3 is 11 residues. Here the CDR3 reads CASRGNTEAFF. DNA for the CDR3: TGTGCCAGCAGGGGAAACACTGAAGCTTTCTTT.

V and J are TRBV7-3 and TRBJ2-1, with 11 bases lining up with TRBD1. V trimming: 1 base; J trimming: 4 bases; junction bases outside the gene matches: 6. The germline V gene has CDR1 SGHTA and CDR2 FQGTGA. The CDR3 runs 17 residues. In nucleotides, the CDR3 is TGTGCCAGCAGCTTAAAATTGGGGACAGGGGGTTACAATGAGCAGTTCTTC. This translates into CASSLKLGTGGYNEQFF.

On this clone itself: The same CDR3 arises from other DNA sequences in this sample as well. The gene calls are TRBV5-4 and TRBJ2-2; 9 nucleotides agree with TRBD1. Germline CDR1 SGHNT, CDR2 YYREEE (reference sequence). The CDR3 spans 15 residues. Germline trimming cut 2 bases from V and 4 bases from J; bases unmatched to any gene: 3. CDR3 nucleotide sequence: TGTGCCAGCAGCTTAGGGACAGGGATCACCGGGGAGCTGTTTTTT. Protein product: CASSLGTGITGELFF.